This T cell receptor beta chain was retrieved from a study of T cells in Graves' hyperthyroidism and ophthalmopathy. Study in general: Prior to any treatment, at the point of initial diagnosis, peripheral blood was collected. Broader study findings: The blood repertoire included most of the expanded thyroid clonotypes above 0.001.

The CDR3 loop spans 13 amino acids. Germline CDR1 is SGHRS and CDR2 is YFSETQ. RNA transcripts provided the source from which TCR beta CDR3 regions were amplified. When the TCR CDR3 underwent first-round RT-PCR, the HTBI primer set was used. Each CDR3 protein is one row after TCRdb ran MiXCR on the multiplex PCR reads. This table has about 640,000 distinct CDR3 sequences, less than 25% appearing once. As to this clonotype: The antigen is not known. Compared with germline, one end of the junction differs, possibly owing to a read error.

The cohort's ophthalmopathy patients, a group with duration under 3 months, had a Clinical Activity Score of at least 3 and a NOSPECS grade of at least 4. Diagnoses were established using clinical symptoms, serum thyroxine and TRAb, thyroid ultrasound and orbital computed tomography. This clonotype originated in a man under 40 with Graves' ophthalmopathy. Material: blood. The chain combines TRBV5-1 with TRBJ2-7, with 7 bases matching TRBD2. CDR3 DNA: TGCGCCAGCAGCTTGGATAGGGACTACGGGCAGTACTTC. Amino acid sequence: CASSLDRDYGQYF.